The 26 T cell receptor beta chains given below trace back to one sample, sequenced in a study of cytomegalovirus exposure and HLA in healthy donors. Sequencing used immunoSEQ multiplex PCR; TCRdb keeps in-frame clones, though not all of them. The table records 150,000 to 250,000 clones, 84% of them present only once. Input material: PBMCs. These receptors were taken from a woman aged 25 to 39 in good health and CMV-seropositive.

In regard to this clone: At the DNA level, this CDR3 is encoded by other sequences in the same sample as well. This chain connects TRBV5-6 to TRBJ2-7; D not resolved. Trimming pared 1 base from V and 7 bases from J, leaving 6 bases between. From germline, CDR1 is SGHDT and CDR2 YYEEEE. The CDR3 is made up of 11 amino acids. CDR3 in amino acids: CASSLLREQYF. For the CDR3, the DNA is TGTGCCAGCAGCTTGTTGAGAGAGCAGTACTTC.

This clone was counted only a few times. The chain links TRBV10-3 to TRBJ1-2, with a possible D match to TRBD1 (6 bases). The CDR3 is 11 amino acids. From germline, CDR1 is ENHRY and CDR2 SYGVKD. V lost 11 bases and J 5 bases, leaving 12 bases between the germline ends. CDR3 nucleotides: TGTGCCGTAACTACAGGGTATGGCTACACCTTC. Its protein product is CAVTTGYGYTF.

This clone is a singleton in its sample. The V call is TRBV2, the J call TRBJ2-7; 11 nucleotides match TRBD1. The CDR3 covers 14 residues. Looked up from germline, CDR1 is SNHLY and CDR2 is FYNNEI. V lost 8 bases and J lost 3; bases outside the gene matches: 6. CDR3 DNA: TGTGCCAGCGAAGGGGACAGGGGGGTCTACGAGCAGTACTTC. Encoded protein: CASEGDRGVYEQYF.

This clone was recorded a few times. This sequence joins TRBV27 and TRBJ1-2, with TRBD1 matching 8 bases. The junction had 5 bases not matched to a gene; V was cut back by 7 bases and J by 4 bases. From germline, CDR1 is MNHEY and CDR2 SMNVEV (reference sequence). The CDR3 totals 13 residues. This CDR3 reads CASTRTGSYGYTF. CDR3 in DNA: TGTGCCAGCACCCGGACAGGGAGCTATGGCTACACCTTC.

The chain recombines TRBV5-6 with TRBJ2-7, with TRBD2 matching 9 bases. J was trimmed by 3 bases and V by 2 bases; bases with no gene match: 3. This CDR3 comprises 14 residues. In germline, CDR1 is SGHDT, CDR2 YYEEEE. CDR3 sequence (DNA): TGTGCCAGCAGCTTACGACTAGCGGACTACGAGCAGTACTTC. Its translation: CASSLRLADYEQYF.

The rearrangement uses TRBV4-2 and TRBJ2-7, with TRBD2 identical over 8 bases. The CDR3 is made up of 16 amino acids. J gave up 3 bases and V 0 bases, and 7 bases lay outside the gene matches. Germline-derived CDR1 and CDR2 are LGHNA and YNFKEQ. The CDR3 DNA is TGTGCCAGCAGCCAAGACACTGCGCTAGCGGGCTACGAGCAGTACTTC. This translates into CASSQDTALAGYEQYF.

The J gene is TRBJ2-2, the V gene TRBV10-3, with unresolved D. Germline CDR1 reads ENHRY; CDR2 reads SYGVKD. The CDR3 contains 13 residues. The ends were cut back, 6 bases at V and 0 bases at J, with 5 bases in the middle. DNA of the CDR3: TGTGCCATCAGGGGCGCGAACACCGGGGAGCTGTTTTTT. Translating it yields CAIRGANTGELFF.

The gene calls are TRBV19 and TRBJ1-2; D is perhaps TRBD1 (5 bases). The CDR3 has 13 residues. Germline assignment: CDR1 LNHDA and CDR2 SQIVND (reference sequence). With 2 bases removed from V and 4 bases from J, the gap between germline ends came to 8 bases. In DNA, the CDR3 is TGTGCCAGTAGTATAAAGGGGTTCTATGGCTACACCTTC. As protein: CASSIKGFYGYTF.

V and J are TRBV6-1 and TRBJ1-2; D not resolved. The CDR3 is made up of 12 amino acids. The germline gives CDR1 MNHNS, CDR2 SASEGT. Trimming stripped 9 bases from V and 8 bases from J, with 16 bases between. CDR3 nucleotide sequence: TGTGCCAGTATACGGACGGCGGGAGGCTACACCTTC. Amino acids: CASIRTAGGYTF.

A note on this clone: This CDR3 is also generated by other DNA sequences in the sample. The chain employs TRBV5-6 and TRBJ1-1; possible D gene TRBD1, 5 bases. Germline CDR1 reads SGHDT; CDR2 reads YYEEEE. There are 13 residues in the CDR3. Trimming shortened V by 2 bases and J by 1 base, and 6 bases separated the two germline ends. Written as DNA, the CDR3 is TGTGCCAGCAGCTTCCAGGGGAACACTGAAGCTTTCTTT. Amino acid sequence: CASSFQGNTEAFF.

This rearrangement joins TRBV6-1 to TRBJ2-7, with 10 bases matching TRBD2. In germline, CDR1 is MNHNS, CDR2 SASEGT. Losses at the gene ends were 5 bases for V and 4 bases for J; bases not matched to a gene: 5. This CDR3 has 14 amino acids. The CDR3 is CASSKREGRYEQYF. The DNA for the CDR3 is TGTGCCAGCAGTAAGCGGGAGGGCCGTTACGAGCAGTACTTC.

This chain uses TRBV6-4 with TRBJ1-5; D is unclear. There are 15 residues in the CDR3. CDR1 and CDR2 from the germline V gene are MRHNA and SNTAGT. Trimming removed 6 bases at V and 4 bases at J, with 16 bases between. The CDR3 here is CASRQEHNMNQPQHF. DNA of the CDR3: TGTGCCAGCAGACAAGAACACAACATGAATCAGCCCCAGCATTTT.

This chain joins TRBV2 and TRBJ2-7; 8 bases are shared with TRBD1. Germline V gives CDR1 SNHLY, CDR2 FYNNEI. The CDR3 contains 14 residues. V shed 8 bases, J shed 2 bases, and the junction held 8 bases outside the gene matches. DNA for the CDR3: TGTGCCAGCTTGCGACAGGGGTATGCCTACGAGCAGTACTTC. This encodes CASLRQGYAYEQYF. The complete variable domain, with remaining parts taken from reference TRBV2 and TRBJ2-7, reads EPEVTQTPSHQVTQMGQEVILRCVPISNHLYFYWYRQILGQKVEFLVSFYNNEISEKSEIFDDQFSVERPDGSNFTLKIRSTKLEDSAMYFCASLRQGYAYEQYFGPGTRLTVT.

The V gene is TRBV2, the J gene TRBJ2-2, with D perhaps matching TRBD1 (5 bases). CDR3 length equals 16 residues. Trimming took off 6 bases at V and 1 base at J, with 15 bases between the two ends. Germline assignment: CDR1 SNHLY and CDR2 FYNNEI. CDR3 amino acids: CASRSLTAMNTGELFF. The CDR3 region has the DNA TGTGCCAGCAGGTCTCTGACAGCTATGAACACCGGGGAGCTGTTTTTT.

The gene calls are TRBV7-8 and TRBJ2-7, with D unresolved. Germline values: CDR1 SGHVS, CDR2 FQNEAQ. This CDR3 has 13 amino acids. V was pared by 1 base and J by 6 bases, with 10 bases between. The CDR3 sequence: CASSLEYRVEQYF. CDR3 nucleotides: TGTGCCAGCAGCTTAGAATACCGGGTCGAGCAGTACTTC.

The chain carries TRBV2 and TRBJ2-7; the match to TRBD2 covers 10 bases. The CDR3 extends over 16 amino acids. Trimming took 2 bases from V and 3 from J; bases not matched to a gene: 7. CDR1 and CDR2 from the germline V gene are SNHLY and FYNNEI. CDR3: CASSEREPSGSYEQYF. The DNA of the CDR3 is TGTGCCAGCAGTGAAAGGGAGCCTAGCGGGAGCTACGAGCAGTACTTC.

This clone was counted many times. The CDR3 DNA sequence: TGTGCCAGCAGTCCCTGGGGGGTGACAGATACGCAGTATTTT. This gives the protein CASSPWGVTDTQYF. The chain carries TRBV6-1 and TRBJ2-3; D possibly corresponds to TRBD2 (6 bases). The CDR3 consists of 14 residues. Germline V CDR1 and CDR2: MNHNS, SASEGT. Trimming removed 5 bases at V and 3 bases at J, with 12 bases between.

The count of this clone is one. V usage is TRBV5-1 and J usage is TRBJ2-1; TRBD2 matches 10 bases. The V segment lost 0 bases and the J segment 4 bases; nucleotides outside the gene matches: 4. The CDR3 contains 16 residues. In germline, CDR1 is SGHRS, CDR2 YFSETQ. The DNA for the CDR3 is TGCGCCAGCAGCTTGGCCCAACTAGCGGGGTACAATGAGCAGTTCTTC. Translating gives CASSLAQLAGYNEQFF.

The rearrangement joins TRBV5-1 to TRBJ1-1; D possibly corresponds to TRBD1 (5 bases). The CDR3 runs to 14 residues. From germline, CDR1 is SGHRS and CDR2 YFSETQ. Trimming removed 0 bases from V and 6 bases from J, with 12 bases in between. The CDR3: CASSLGGGEAEAFF. Here the CDR3 DNA reads TGCGCCAGCAGCTTGGGCGGAGGGGAAGCTGAAGCTTTCTTT.

This clone was recorded once. The chain carries TRBV11-2 and TRBJ2-5, with TRBD2 identical over 13 bases. The CDR3 covers 19 residues. Trimming at V came to 5 bases and at J to 4 bases, leaving 16 bases not matched to a gene. Germline CDR1 is SGHAT and CDR2 is FQNNGV. The CDR3 protein is CASSKRGGTSGIGGETQYF. The CDR3, as DNA: TGTGCCAGCAGCAAAAGGGGTGGGACTAGCGGGATTGGAGGAGAGACCCAGTACTTC.

The V gene is TRBV27, the J gene TRBJ1-2; 9 bases are shared with TRBD1. Trimming cost V 6 bases and J 7 bases; bases outside gene matches: 3. CDR1 and CDR2 (germline): MNHEY, SMNVEV (reference sequence). The CDR3 is 12 residues long. CDR3 region: CASRGQGSGYTF. The CDR3, as DNA: TGTGCCAGCAGGGGACAGGGAAGTGGCTACACCTTC.

V usage is TRBV15 and J usage is TRBJ2-7; 10 positions match TRBD2. Trimming removed 0 bases from V and 4 bases from J; junction bases left unmatched: 3. There are 15 residues in the CDR3. Germline V gives CDR1 LNHNV, CDR2 YYDKDF (reference sequence). The CDR3, as DNA: TGTGCCACCAGCAGAGATCTAGCGGGAGCATACGAGCAGTACTTC. Its translation: CATSRDLAGAYEQYF.

The chain employs TRBV19 and TRBJ1-1; D might be TRBD1 (6 bases). The CDR3 contains 13 residues. The germline V gene encodes CDR1 LNHDA and CDR2 SQIVND (reference sequence). Trimming cost V 9 bases and J 1 base, with 12 bases left between them. The CDR3 DNA sequence: TGTGCCAGCAACAGGGCTAAGAACACTGAAGCTTTCTTT. Translation gives CASNRAKNTEAFF. Combining the CDR3 with reference TRBV19 and TRBJ1-1 gives the whole variable domain DGGITQSPKYLFRKEGQNVTLSCEQNLNHDAMYWYRQDPGQGLRLIYYSQIVNDFQKGDIAEGYSVSREKKESFPLTVTSAQKNPTAFYLCASNRAKNTEAFFGQGTRLTVV.

This clone was counted a single time. In nucleotides, the CDR3 is TGTGCCAGCAGTTACGGTGGGACTAGCACAGATACGCAGTATTTT. Its translation is CASSYGGTSTDTQYF. The gene calls are TRBV6-5 and TRBJ2-3, with D possibly matching TRBD2 (6 bases). Per germline, CDR1 MNHEY and CDR2 SVGAGI. Trimming shortened V by 2 bases and J by 0 bases, and 9 bases separated the two germline ends. This CDR3 is 15 amino acids long.

The chain recombines TRBV6-5 with TRBJ2-7; no reliable D call. The germline V gene encodes CDR1 MNHEY and CDR2 SVGAGI. The V and J ends lost 11 bases and 4 bases respectively, with 21 bases between them. The CDR3 loop spans 14 amino acids. The CDR3 sequence is CAASRSGGSYEQYF. CDR3 sequence (DNA): TGTGCCGCCTCCCGCTCCGGTGGTTCTTACGAGCAGTACTTC.

The chain has TRBV28 and TRBJ2-7, with TRBD1 identical over 10 bases. The CDR3 is 13 residues long. Trimming at V came to 7 bases and at J to 5 bases, leaving 5 bases not matched to a gene. Per the germline V gene, CDR1 is MDHEN and CDR2 is SYDVKM. The CDR3 DNA sequence: TGTGCCAGCACGTGGGGACAGGGGAACGAGCAGTACTTC. It encodes CASTWGQGNEQYF.